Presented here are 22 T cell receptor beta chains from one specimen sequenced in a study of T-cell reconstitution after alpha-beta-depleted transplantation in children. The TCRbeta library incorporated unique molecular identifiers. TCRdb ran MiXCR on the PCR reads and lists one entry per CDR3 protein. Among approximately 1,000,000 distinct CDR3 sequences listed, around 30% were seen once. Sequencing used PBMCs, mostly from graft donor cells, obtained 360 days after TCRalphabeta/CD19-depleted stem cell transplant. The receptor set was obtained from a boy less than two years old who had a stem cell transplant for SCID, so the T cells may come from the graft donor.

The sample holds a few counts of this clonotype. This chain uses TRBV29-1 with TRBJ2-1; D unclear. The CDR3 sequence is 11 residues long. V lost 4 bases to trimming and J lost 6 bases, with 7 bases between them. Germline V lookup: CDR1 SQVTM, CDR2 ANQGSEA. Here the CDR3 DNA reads TGCAGCGTTGGACCCCCCAATGAGCAGTTCTTC. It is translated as CSVGPPNEQFF.

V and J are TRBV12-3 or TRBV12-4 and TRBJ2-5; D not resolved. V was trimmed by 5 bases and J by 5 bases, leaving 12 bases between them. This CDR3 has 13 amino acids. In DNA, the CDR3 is TGTGCCAGCAGTCCCCCTTATGTGGAGACCCAGTACTTC. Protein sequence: CASSPPYVETQYF.

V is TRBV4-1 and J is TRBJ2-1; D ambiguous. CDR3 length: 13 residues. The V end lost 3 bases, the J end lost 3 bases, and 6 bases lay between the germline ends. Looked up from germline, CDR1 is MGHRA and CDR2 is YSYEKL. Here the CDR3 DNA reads TGCGCCAGCAGCCATAACTTCTACAATGAGCAGTTCTTC. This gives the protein CASSHNFYNEQFF.

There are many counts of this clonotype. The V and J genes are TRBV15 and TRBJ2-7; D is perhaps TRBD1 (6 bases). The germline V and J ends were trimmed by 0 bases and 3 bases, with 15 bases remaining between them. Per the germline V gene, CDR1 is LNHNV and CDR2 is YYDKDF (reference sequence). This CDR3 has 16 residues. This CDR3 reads CATSREGTRVYYEQYF. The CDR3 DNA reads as TGTGCCACCAGCAGAGAAGGGACAAGGGTTTACTACGAGCAGTACTTC.

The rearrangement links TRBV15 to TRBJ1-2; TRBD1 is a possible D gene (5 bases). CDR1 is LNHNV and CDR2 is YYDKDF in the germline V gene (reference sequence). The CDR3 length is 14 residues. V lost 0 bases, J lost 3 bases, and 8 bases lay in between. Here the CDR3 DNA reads TGTGCCACCAGCAGAGAGGGGCCAGACTATGGCTACACCTTC. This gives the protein CATSREGPDYGYTF. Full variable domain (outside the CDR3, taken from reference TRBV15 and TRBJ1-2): DAMVIQNPRYQVTQFGKPVTLSCSQTLNHNVMYWYQQKSSQAPKLLFHYYDKDFNNEADTPDNFQSRRPNTSFCFLDIRSPGLGDTAMYLCATSREGPDYGYTFGSGTRLTVV.

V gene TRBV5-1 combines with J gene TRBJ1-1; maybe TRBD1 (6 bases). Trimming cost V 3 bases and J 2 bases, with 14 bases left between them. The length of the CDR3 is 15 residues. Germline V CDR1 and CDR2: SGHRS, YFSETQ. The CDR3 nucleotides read TGCGCCAGCAGCTGGAGCACAGGGTACAACACTGAAGCTTTCTTT. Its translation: CASSWSTGYNTEAFF.

CDR3 sequence (DNA): TGCAGCGTTGACCCTAGGACAGGGTTGGAAGCTTTCTTT. Protein: CSVDPRTGLEAFF. This sequence joins TRBV29-1 and TRBJ1-1; 8 bases agree with TRBD1. V shed 3 bases and J 8 bases; nucleotides not matched to a gene: 8. The CDR3 runs 13 residues. Per germline, CDR1 SQVTM and CDR2 ANQGSEA.

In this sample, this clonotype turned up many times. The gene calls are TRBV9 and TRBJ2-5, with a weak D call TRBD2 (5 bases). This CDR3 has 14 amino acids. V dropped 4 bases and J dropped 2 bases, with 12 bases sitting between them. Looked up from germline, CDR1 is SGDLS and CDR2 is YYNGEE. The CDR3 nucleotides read TGTGCCAGCAGCTTAAGGCCGGGACAAGAGACCCAGTACTTC. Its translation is CASSLRPGQETQYF.

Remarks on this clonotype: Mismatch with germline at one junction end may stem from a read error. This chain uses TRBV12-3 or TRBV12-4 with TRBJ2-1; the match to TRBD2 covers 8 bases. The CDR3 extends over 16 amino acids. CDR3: CASSPTGTSVYNEQSF. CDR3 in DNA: TGTGCCAGCAGTCCCACCGGGACTAGTGTTTACAATGAGCAGTCCTTC.

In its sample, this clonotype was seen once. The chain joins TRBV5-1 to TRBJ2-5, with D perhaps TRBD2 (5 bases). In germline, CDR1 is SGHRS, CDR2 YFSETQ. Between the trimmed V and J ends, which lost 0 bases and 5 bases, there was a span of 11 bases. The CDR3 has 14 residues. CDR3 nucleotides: TGCGCCAGCAGCTTGGGAGGGAATGGGGAGACCCAGTACTTC. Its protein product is CASSLGGNGETQYF.

The CDR3 region has the DNA TGCGCCAGCAGCTCAAACGCGGGGAAAGCTTTCTTT. Its translation is CASSSNAGKAFF. The rearrangement links TRBV5-1 to TRBJ1-1; D is unresolved. The CDR3 spans 12 residues. The germline V and J ends were trimmed by 3 bases and 9 bases, with 12 bases remaining between them. Germline V gene lookup returns CDR1 SGHRS and CDR2 YFSETQ.

The CDR3 nucleotides read TGCGCCAGCGGGCGGGGGCTACGCACAGATACGCAGTATTTT. Amino acids: CASGRGLRTDTQYF. The chain employs TRBV5-1 and TRBJ2-3; perhaps TRBD2 as D (7 bases). This CDR3 is 14 amino acids long. Germline CDR1 is SGHRS and CDR2 is YFSETQ. Trimming shortened V by 7 bases and J by 1 base, and 13 bases separated the two germline ends.

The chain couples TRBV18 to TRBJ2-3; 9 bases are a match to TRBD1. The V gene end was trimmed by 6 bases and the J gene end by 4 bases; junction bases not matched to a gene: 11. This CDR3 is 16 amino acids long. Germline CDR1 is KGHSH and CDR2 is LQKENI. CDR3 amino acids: CASSDALGQGADTQYF. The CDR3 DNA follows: TGTGCCAGCTCCGACGCATTGGGACAGGGTGCAGATACGCAGTATTTT.

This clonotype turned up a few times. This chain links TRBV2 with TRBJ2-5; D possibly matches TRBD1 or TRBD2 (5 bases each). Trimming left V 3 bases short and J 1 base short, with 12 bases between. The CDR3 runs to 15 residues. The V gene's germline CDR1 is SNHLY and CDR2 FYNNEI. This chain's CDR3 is CASSDWGIGQETQYF. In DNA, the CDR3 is TGTGCCAGCAGTGATTGGGGGATAGGCCAAGAGACCCAGTACTTC.

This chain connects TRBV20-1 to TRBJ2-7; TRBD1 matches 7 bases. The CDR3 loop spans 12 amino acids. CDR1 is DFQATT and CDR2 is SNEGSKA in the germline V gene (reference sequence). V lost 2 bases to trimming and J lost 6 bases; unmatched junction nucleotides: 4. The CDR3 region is CSARQGVGEQYF. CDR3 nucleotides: TGCAGTGCTAGACAGGGGGTTGGCGAGCAGTACTTC.

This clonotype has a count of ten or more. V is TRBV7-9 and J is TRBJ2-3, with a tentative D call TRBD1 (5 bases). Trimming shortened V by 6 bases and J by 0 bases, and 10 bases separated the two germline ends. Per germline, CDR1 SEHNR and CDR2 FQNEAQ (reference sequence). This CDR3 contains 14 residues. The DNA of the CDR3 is TGTGCCAGCAGTCGACAGACTAGCACAGATACGCAGTATTTT. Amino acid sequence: CASSRQTSTDTQYF.

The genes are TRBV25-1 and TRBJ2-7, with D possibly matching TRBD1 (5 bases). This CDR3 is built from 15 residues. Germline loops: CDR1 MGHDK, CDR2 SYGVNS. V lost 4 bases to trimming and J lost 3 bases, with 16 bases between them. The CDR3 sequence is CASSGGRFLSYEQYF. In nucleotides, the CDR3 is TGTGCCAGCAGTGGGGGCAGGTTCTTGAGCTACGAGCAGTACTTC.

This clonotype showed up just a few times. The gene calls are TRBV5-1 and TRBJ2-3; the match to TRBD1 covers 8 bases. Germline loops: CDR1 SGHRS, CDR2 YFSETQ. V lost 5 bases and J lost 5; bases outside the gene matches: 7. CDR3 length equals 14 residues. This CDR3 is CASRDGTGGDTQYF. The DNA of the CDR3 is TGCGCCAGCAGAGACGGGACAGGAGGAGATACGCAGTATTTT.

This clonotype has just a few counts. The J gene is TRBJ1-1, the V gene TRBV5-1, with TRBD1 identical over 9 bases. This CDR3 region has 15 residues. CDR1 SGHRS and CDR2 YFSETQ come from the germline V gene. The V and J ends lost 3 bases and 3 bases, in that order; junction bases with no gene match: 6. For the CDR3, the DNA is TGCGCCAGCAGCTGGGACAGGGTCGGGGACACTGAAGCTTTCTTT. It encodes CASSWDRVGDTEAFF.

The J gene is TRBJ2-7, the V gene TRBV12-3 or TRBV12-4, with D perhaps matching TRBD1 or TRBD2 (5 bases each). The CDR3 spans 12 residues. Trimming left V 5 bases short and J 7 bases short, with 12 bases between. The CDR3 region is CASSPGSGEQYF. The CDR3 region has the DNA TGTGCCAGCAGTCCAGGGTCGGGGGAGCAGTACTTC.

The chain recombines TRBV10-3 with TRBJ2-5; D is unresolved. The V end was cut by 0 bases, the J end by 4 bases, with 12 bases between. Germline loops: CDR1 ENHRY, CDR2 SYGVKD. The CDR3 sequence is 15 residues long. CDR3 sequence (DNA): TGTGCCATCAGTGAGTCGACGGACCGATTAGAGACCCAGTACTTC. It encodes CAISESTDRLETQYF.

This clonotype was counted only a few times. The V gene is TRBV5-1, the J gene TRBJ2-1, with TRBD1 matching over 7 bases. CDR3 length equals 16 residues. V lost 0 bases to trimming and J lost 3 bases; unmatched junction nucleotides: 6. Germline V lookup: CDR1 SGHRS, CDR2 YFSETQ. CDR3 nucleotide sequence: TGCGCCAGCAGCTTGGGGGGACAGATAAACTACAATGAGCAGTTCTTC. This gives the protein CASSLGGQINYNEQFF.